Included here is one T cell receptor (beta chain) sequence, with context. The antigen is unknown. During the collection period, no donor immune events like infections were recorded. TCRdb's copy holds only in-frame clones and misses some; the assay was immunoSEQ multiplex PCR. In the table there are more than 65,000 clones, about 91% of which are singletons. This sample is part of a study of identifying expanded T cells in peripheral blood. Study-level points and caveats: Differentially abundant clones: roughly 1.2 between replicates, around 16 at roughly 15 days, approximately 19 at four. Clone count variance between approximately two-week samples rose with total template count.

V was trimmed by 4 bases and J by 0 bases, leaving 9 bases between them. Germline V gene data show CDR1 as MDHEN and CDR2 as SYDVKM. The CDR3 loop spans 15 amino acids. The sample comprised blood. V is TRBV28 and J is TRBJ2-2; D unclear. This sequence was found in a person between 18 and 75 years old in good health. CDR3 DNA: TGTGCCAGCAGTTGGAGAAGAGCGAACACCGGGGAGCTGTTTTTT. This codes for CASSWRRANTGELFF.